This T cell receptor (beta chain) was identified during a study of blood T cells in healthy people across ages. A word on this clonotype: Germline is not matched at one junction end, which may reflect a read error.

Alongside a J-beta primer mix, a sample-barcoded 5' primer served in a second PCR lasting roughly 7 to 11 cycles. Through a template-switch adaptor with 12 random nucleotides, each cDNA molecule received a tag. TCRdb re-derived calls from the 5' RACE reads in MiXCR, one entry per CDR3 protein. The sample carries around 1,000,000 distinct CDR3 sequences, under 30% recorded once. A further study also used this sample, focusing on T cells of mothers and their children. As that study records: Input to cDNA synthesis comprised all extracted RNA, at a ratio of around 1.4 ug per 15 ul. When the second PCR was run, its M1S primer added sample barcodes and 2-4 random nucleotides.

This TCR came from a girl aged 2-10 years in good health. The specimen was blood.

CDR3 sequence: CANSVDSGFEQYF. For the CDR3, the DNA is TGTGCCAACAGCGTAGATTCCGGGTTCGAGCAGTACTTC. The rearrangement joins TRBV9 to TRBJ2-7; D gene ambiguous. The CDR3 runs 13 residues. Looked up from germline, CDR1 is SGDLS and CDR2 is YYNGEE.